The 30 T cell receptor beta chains below all came from one sample that was sequenced in a study of blood T cell repertoires in COVID-19. Libraries were prepared by immunoSEQ multiplex PCR; TCRdb keeps only in-frame clonotypes and omits some of them. The sample has 130,000 to 150,000 clones, approximately 79% seen once. Input material: peripheral blood. Source of these receptors: a man between 50 and 59 years old with active or convalescent COVID-19.

The J gene is TRBJ1-1, the V gene TRBV7-3; no clear D gene. The V end lost 2 bases, the J end lost 1 base, and 8 bases lay between the germline ends. The CDR3 totals 14 residues. Germline V gene data show CDR1 as SGHTA and CDR2 as FQGTGA. CDR3 bases: TGTGCCAGCAGCTTATACGGGGAGAACACTGAAGCTTTCTTT. This codes for CASSLYGENTEAFF.

The CDR3 here is CASSTGQSLYEQYF. Here the CDR3 DNA reads TGTGCCAGCAGCACCGGACAGTCCCTCTACGAGCAGTACTTC. The chain joins TRBV5-6 to TRBJ2-7; TRBD1 is a possible D gene (6 bases). Trimming shortened V by 4 bases and J by 3 bases, and 14 bases separated the two germline ends. CDR3 length equals 14 residues. Germline V lookup: CDR1 SGHDT, CDR2 YYEEEE.

This chain connects TRBV24-1 to TRBJ1-5; 9 bases map to TRBD1. Germline loops: CDR1 KGHDR, CDR2 SFDVKD. The CDR3 sequence is 13 residues long. J was trimmed by 5 bases and V by 7 bases; bases with no gene match: 2. DNA for the CDR3: TGTGCCACCAGACAGGGGGCAGATCAGCCCCAGCATTTT. It translates to CATRQGADQPQHF.

This chain links TRBV6-6 with TRBJ1-2; perhaps TRBD1 as D (6 bases). Germline loops: CDR1 MNHNY, CDR2 SVGAGI (reference sequence). The V gene lost 2 bases and the J gene lost 4 bases, with 11 bases spanning the gap. The CDR3 covers 14 residues. The CDR3 sequence is CASSYRGTFYGYTF. DNA for the CDR3: TGTGCCAGCAGTTACAGGGGGACCTTCTATGGCTACACCTTC.

The chain is built from TRBV6-5 and TRBJ2-2; D is uncertain. CDR1 is MNHEY, CDR2 SVGAGI, per germline. This CDR3 region has 15 residues. Trimming stripped 6 bases from V and 5 bases from J, with 16 bases between. CDR3 in amino acids: CASSAAEHWTGELFF. The CDR3 DNA is TGTGCCAGCAGCGCGGCAGAACACTGGACCGGGGAGCTGTTTTTT.

The table lists this clone with a count of one. The chain has TRBV4-1 and TRBJ1-5, with D hard to call. Germline V CDR1 and CDR2: MGHRA, YSYEKL. This CDR3 spans 16 amino acids. V gave up 4 bases and J gave up 0 bases, with 13 bases separating them. The CDR3 DNA follows: TGCGCCAGCAGCCCATTCAAGGGAGGTAGCAATCAGCCCCAGCATTTT. Amino acids: CASSPFKGGSNQPQHF.

This clone was observed a handful of times. The rearrangement uses TRBV3-1 (or the pseudogene TRBV3-2) and TRBJ2-3; 11 bases are a match to TRBD2. V lost 3 bases and J lost 1; bases outside the gene matches: 6. The length of the CDR3 is 17 residues. Germline CDR1 reads LGHDT; CDR2 reads YNNKEL (reference sequence). CDR3 region: CASSQGLAASRTDTQYF. CDR3 in DNA: TGTGCCAGCAGCCAGGGACTAGCGGCCTCCCGCACAGATACGCAGTATTTT.

V is TRBV28 and J is TRBJ2-2; the match to TRBD1 covers 11 bases. V lost 6 bases and J lost 4; bases outside the gene matches: 7. Germline-derived CDR1 and CDR2 are MDHEN and SYDVKM. This CDR3 is built from 16 residues. The chain's CDR3 is CASSPRGTGGTGELFF. The CDR3 nucleotides are TGTGCCAGCAGCCCTCGGGGGACAGGGGGCACCGGGGAGCTGTTTTTT. Complete variable domain (other parts from reference TRBV28 and TRBJ2-2): DVKVTQSSRYLVKRTGEKVFLECVQDMDHENMFWYRQDPGLGLRLIYFSYDVKMKEKGDIPEGYSVSREKKERFSLILESASTNQTSMYLCASSPRGTGGTGELFFGEGSRLTVL.

The chain uses TRBV9 and TRBJ2-2; 9 positions match TRBD1. Unmatched junction bases numbered 9, after V lost 3 bases and J lost 3 bases. Germline V gene sequence: CDR1 SGDLS, CDR2 YYNGEE. This CDR3 has 17 amino acids. CDR3 coding DNA: TGTGCCAGCAGCGACTACAGGGGGCGCGTGGACACCGGGGAGCTGTTTTTT. This codes for CASSDYRGRVDTGELFF.

J is TRBJ1-3 and V is TRBV6-6; D is perhaps TRBD1 (5 bases). Trimming removed 5 bases from V and 0 bases from J, with 11 bases in between. The CDR3 length is 15 residues. CDR1 is MNHNY, CDR2 SVGAGI, per germline (reference sequence). CDR3 sequence reads: CASSGWTSSGNTIYF. CDR3 in DNA: TGTGCCAGCAGTGGGTGGACAAGCTCTGGAAACACCATATATTTT.

The chain combines TRBV21-1 with TRBJ2-1; TRBD1, as called in the table, went unchecked against the DNA. TRBV21-1 counts as a pseudogene. This CDR3 has 16 amino acids. Here the CDR3 reads CASSKAETGKDYEQFF. CDR3 sequence (DNA): TGTGCCAGCAGCAAAGCGGAGACAGGAAAAGACTATGAGCAGTTCTTC.

This clone was seen only once. Other DNA variants within this sample encode the same CDR3. The rearrangement uses TRBV4-1 and TRBJ1-5; D remains ambiguous. CDR3 size: 15 residues. Germline CDR1 MGHRA, CDR2 YSYEKL. The V end was cut by 2 bases, the J end by 0 bases, with 8 bases between. The CDR3 bases are TGCGCCAGCAGCCAACGAGGGCATAGCAATCAGCCCCAGCATTTT. The encoded protein is CASSQRGHSNQPQHF.

The J gene is TRBJ1-1, the V gene TRBV9; TRBD1 matches 7 bases. V was clipped by 3 bases and J by 2 bases; unmatched bases: 7. Germline loops: CDR1 SGDLS, CDR2 YYNGEE. This CDR3 has 15 amino acids. Here the CDR3 DNA reads TGTGCCAGCAGCGAATCGGGACAGTTAAACACTGAAGCTTTCTTT. Protein: CASSESGQLNTEAFF.

CDR3 residues: CASSMVSRHNEQFF. The CDR3 nucleotides are TGTGCCAGTAGTATGGTTTCTAGACACAATGAGCAGTTCTTC. The chain carries TRBV19 and TRBJ2-1; unclear D gene. V lost 3 bases and J lost 5, with 11 bases in between. The CDR3 sequence is 14 residues long. In germline, CDR1 is LNHDA, CDR2 SQIVND (reference sequence).

V gene TRBV7-8 combines with J gene TRBJ1-1; perhaps TRBD1 as D (5 bases). Trimming pared 1 base from V and 11 bases from J, leaving 8 bases between. Looked up from germline, CDR1 is SGHVS and CDR2 is FQNEAQ. CDR3 length: 11 residues. CDR3 region: CASSLGPGAFF. CDR3 nucleotide sequence: TGTGCCAGCAGCTTAGGGCCAGGGGCTTTCTTT.

J is TRBJ2-2 and V is TRBV7-3; D might be TRBD1 (5 bases). V gave up 4 bases and J gave up 7 bases, with 25 bases separating them. Germline V gene sequence: CDR1 SGHTA, CDR2 FQGTGA. This CDR3 region has 18 residues. The CDR3 is CASSSQGADPPWIGELFF. The CDR3 region has the DNA TGTGCCAGCAGCTCTCAGGGCGCGGACCCCCCTTGGATCGGGGAGCTGTTTTTT.

This sequence joins TRBV2 and TRBJ2-5; a weak D match, TRBD2 (6 bases). Germline CDR1 SNHLY, CDR2 FYNNEI. The CDR3 is made up of 13 amino acids. Trimming pared 6 bases from V and 4 bases from J, leaving 12 bases between. The CDR3 nucleotides are TGTGCCAGCAGAGACCTAGCGTTAGAGACCCAGTACTTC. It translates to CASRDLALETQYF.

This CDR3 reads CASSQGAGGQPQHF. DNA for the CDR3: TGTGCCAGCAGCCAAGGGGCAGGGGGGCAGCCCCAGCATTTT. The rearrangement links TRBV3-1 (or the pseudogene TRBV3-2) to TRBJ1-5, with 7 bases lining up with TRBD1. CDR1 LGHDT and CDR2 YNNKEL come from the germline V gene (reference sequence). The CDR3 covers 14 residues. J lost 7 bases, V lost 1 base, and 4 bases had no gene match.

The CDR3 region is CASSPPGQSSGNTIYF. The CDR3 DNA reads TGTGCCAGCAGCCCCCCGGGACAGAGCTCTGGAAACACCATATATTTT. The chain combines TRBV7-9 with TRBJ1-3, with 7 bases identical to TRBD1. Germline CDR1 and CDR2: SEHNR and FQNEAQ (reference sequence). The length of the CDR3 is 16 residues. The junction had 7 bases not matched to a gene; V was cut back by 5 bases and J by 0 bases.

The gene calls are TRBV7-2 and TRBJ2-1; a possible D gene is TRBD1 (6 bases). Germline V gene lookup returns CDR1 SGHTA and CDR2 FQGNSA. The CDR3 loop spans 14 amino acids. Trimming pared 3 bases from V and 1 base from J, leaving 7 bases between. The CDR3, as DNA: TGTGCCAGCAGCTTTAGGGGGTCCTACAATGAGCAGTTCTTC. Translated: CASSFRGSYNEQFF.

The rearrangement links TRBV7-6 to TRBJ1-1; 8 nucleotides line up with TRBD1. CDR1 and CDR2 from the germline V gene are SGHVS and FNYEAQ. The CDR3 contains 15 residues. Trimming cost V 2 bases and J 2 bases; bases outside gene matches: 4. The CDR3, as DNA: TGTGCCAGCAGCTTAACAGGACAGGGAAACACTGAAGCTTTCTTT. This codes for CASSLTGQGNTEAFF.

This clone showed up just a few times. The V call is TRBV13, the J call TRBJ2-7; 10 bases map to TRBD2. Germline V lookup: CDR1 PRHDT, CDR2 FYEKMQ (reference sequence). There are 14 residues in the CDR3. With V trimmed by 4 bases and J by 3 bases, 3 bases remained unmatched. The CDR3 loop is CASSSASGGYEQYF. CDR3 DNA: TGTGCCAGCAGCTCTGCTAGCGGGGGCTACGAGCAGTACTTC.

This clone came up a few times. The chain recombines TRBV7-3 with TRBJ2-2, with TRBD1 matching 10 bases. CDR3 length equals 15 residues. V shed 5 bases and J 5 bases; nucleotides not matched to a gene: 5. Germline CDR1 SGHTA, CDR2 FQGTGA. The CDR3 DNA reads TGTGCCAGCAGCAAAAGGGACAGGGGTACCGGGGAGCTGTTTTTT. This gives the protein CASSKRDRGTGELFF.

The rearrangement joins TRBV2 to TRBJ2-1; 11 bases are a match to TRBD2. V shed 1 base, J shed 3 bases, and the junction held 5 bases outside the gene matches. The germline V gene has CDR1 SNHLY and CDR2 FYNNEI. The CDR3 is 17 residues long. CDR3 residues: CASSEGLAGLLYNEQFF. As DNA, the CDR3 is TGTGCCAGCAGTGAAGGACTAGCGGGACTCCTCTACAATGAGCAGTTCTTC. The variable domain in full, with the rest retrieved from reference TRBV2 and TRBJ2-1, is EPEVTQTPSHQVTQMGQEVILRCVPISNHLYFYWYRQILGQKVEFLVSFYNNEISEKSEIFDDQFSVERPDGSNFTLKIRSTKLEDSAMYFCASSEGLAGLLYNEQFFGPGTRLTVL.

V usage is TRBV7-9 and J usage is TRBJ2-7; no clear D gene. Germline V gene lookup returns CDR1 SEHNR and CDR2 FQNEAQ (reference sequence). The V end lost 2 bases, the J end lost 3 bases, and 11 bases lay between the germline ends. The CDR3 runs to 14 residues. The DNA for the CDR3 is TGTGCCAGCAGCTTAACAGAGACGGTCTACGAGCAGTACTTC. The encoded protein is CASSLTETVYEQYF.

V gene TRBV4-1 combines with J gene TRBJ1-2; D remains unclear. V was trimmed by 1 base and J by 6 bases, leaving 15 bases between them. The CDR3 extends over 15 amino acids. Per germline, CDR1 MGHRA and CDR2 YSYEKL. The CDR3 here is CASSQVTSPGHGYTF. The CDR3 DNA reads as TGCGCCAGCAGCCAAGTAACGTCGCCGGGTCATGGCTACACCTTC.

The rearrangement joins TRBV10-3 to TRBJ2-1; 10 positions agree with TRBD2. After removal of 6 bases from V and 5 bases from J, the junction contained 16 bases not matched to a gene. The CDR3 has 18 amino acids. The germline gives CDR1 ENHRY, CDR2 SYGVKD. CDR3 bases: TGTGCCATCAGCGGCCCAGAGAACTTCGGGACTAGCGACAATGAGCAGTTCTTC. This translates into CAISGPENFGTSDNEQFF.

The V and J genes are TRBV25-1 and TRBJ2-2; D gene unclear. The CDR3 is 13 residues long. V was clipped by 4 bases and J by 8 bases, with 11 bases between them. From germline, CDR1 is MGHDK and CDR2 SYGVNS. CDR3 nucleotides: TGTGCCAGCAGTGGGCCGTTCGGGGGGGAGCTGTTTTTT. This codes for CASSGPFGGELFF.

The rearrangement links TRBV15 to TRBJ2-3; TRBD2 agrees at 11 bases. The CDR3 has 19 amino acids. The germline gives CDR1 LNHNV, CDR2 YYDKDF (reference sequence). Losses at the gene ends were 0 bases for V and 1 base for J; bases not matched to a gene: 9. The CDR3 loop is CATSRDPLAGGFGTDTQYF. As DNA, the CDR3 is TGTGCCACCAGCAGAGATCCCTTAGCGGGAGGGTTTGGCACAGATACGCAGTATTTT.

In this sample, this clone turned up a few times. The chain links TRBV25-1 to TRBJ1-6, with 9 bases matching TRBD1. The J segment lost 8 bases and the V segment lost 6 bases, leaving 5 bases of the junction unmatched. This CDR3 region has 14 residues. The germline CDR1 and CDR2 sequences are MGHDK and SYGVNS. The CDR3 bases are TGTGCCAGCAGACCGGGACAGGGATATTCACCCCTCCACTTT. Amino acid sequence: CASRPGQGYSPLHF.